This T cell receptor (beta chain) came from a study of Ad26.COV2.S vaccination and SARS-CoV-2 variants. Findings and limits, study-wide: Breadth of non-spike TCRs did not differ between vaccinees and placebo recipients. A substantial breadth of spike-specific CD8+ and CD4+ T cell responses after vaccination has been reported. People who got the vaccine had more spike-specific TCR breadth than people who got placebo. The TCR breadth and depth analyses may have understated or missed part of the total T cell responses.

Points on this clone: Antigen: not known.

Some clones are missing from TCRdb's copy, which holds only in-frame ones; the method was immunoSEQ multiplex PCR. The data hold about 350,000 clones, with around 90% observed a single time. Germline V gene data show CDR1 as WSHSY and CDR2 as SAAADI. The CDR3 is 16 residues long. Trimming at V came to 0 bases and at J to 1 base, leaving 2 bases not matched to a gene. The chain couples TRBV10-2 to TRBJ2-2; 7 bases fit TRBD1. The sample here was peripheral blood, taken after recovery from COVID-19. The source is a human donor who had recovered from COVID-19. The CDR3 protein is CASSESWTGNTGELFF. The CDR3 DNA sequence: TGCGCCAGCAGTGAGTCTTGGACAGGGAACACCGGGGAGCTGTTTTTT.